The rows below give T cell receptor beta chains drawn from one sample of a study of cytomegalovirus exposure and HLA in healthy donors. Measured with immunoSEQ multiplex PCR; TCRdb has only the in-frame clones, and not every one. The repertoire includes 150,000 to 200,000 clones, around 68% of them detected once, and around 2.9% sits in the top ten. Sequenced material: PBMCs. The receptors stem from a man aged 40-49 years in good health and CMV-seronegative. Both conserved end residues are part of each CDR3. The D gene is left open where the match is weak. Some rows mark clone size as missing; the rest say once, few, many or name a class of expanded clone.

TRBJ1-6 | - | TRBV18 | TRBD1 | CASSHSRDRVSPLHF | TGTGCCAGCTCACACTCCCGGGACAGGGTCTCACCCCTCCACTTT
TRBJ2-3 | - | TRBV4-2 | - | CAGRRGNGNTDTQYF | TGTGCCGGCCGGCGAGGGAACGGCAACACAGATACGCAGTATTTT
TRBJ1-2 | few | TRBV4-1 | - | CASSQGTDYGYTF | TGCGCCAGCAGCCAAGGGACAGACTATGGCTACACCTTC
TRBJ2-5 | - | TRBV5-1 | - | CASSSRDTGGETQYF | TGCGCCAGCAGCTCCCGGGACACCGGCGGAGAGACCCAGTACTTC
TRBJ2-7 | - | TRBV18 | TRBD1 | CASSLEDRLSEQYF | TGTGCCAGCTCACTGGAGGACAGGCTAAGTGAGCAGTACTTC
TRBJ1-1 | - | TRBV30 | TRBD1 | CAWGGHTGVSTEAFF | TGTGCCTGGGGTGGGCACACAGGGGTCAGCACTGAAGCTTTCTTT
TRBJ1-1 | few | TRBV6-1 | TRBD1 | CASSDDRVSEAFF | TGTGCCAGCAGTGACGACAGGGTTTCTGAAGCTTTCTTT
TRBJ2-7 | - | TRBV6-1 | TRBD1 | CASSDGQGVSKQYF | TGTGCCAGCAGTGACGGACAGGGGGTCTCCAAGCAGTACTTC
TRBJ1-5 | few | TRBV2 | - | CASSDVRGDQPQHF | TGTGCCAGCAGTGACGTCCGGGGGGATCAGCCCCAGCATTTT
TRBJ2-1 | - | TRBV6-6 | TRBD2 | CASSYPLAGGYNEQFF | TGTGCCAGCAGTTACCCTCTAGCGGGAGGGTACAATGAGCAGTTCTTC
TRBJ2-7 | few | TRBV5-4 | TRBD1 | CASSYNRDRDDEQYF | TGTGCCAGCAGCTATAACCGGGACAGGGACGACGAGCAGTACTTC
TRBJ2-3 | - | TRBV9 | - | CASSVVASTDTQYF | TGTGCCAGCAGCGTAGTAGCTAGCACAGATACGCAGTATTTT
TRBJ1-1 | few | TRBV6-5 | - | CASSSPGMLGTEAFF | TGTGCCAGCAGTAGTCCCGGGATGCTGGGAACTGAAGCTTTCTTT
TRBJ1-2 | once | TRBV5-1 | - | CASSLEAGAHYGYTF | TGCGCCAGCAGCTTGGAGGCAGGGGCGCACTATGGCTACACCTTC
TRBJ1-3 | few | TRBV5-1 | TRBD1 | CASSWTGSGNTIYF | TGCGCCAGCAGCTGGACAGGCTCTGGAAACACCATATATTTT
TRBJ1-4 | - | TRBV6-1 | - | CASSEAEKLFF | TGTGCCAGCAGTGAGGCAGAAAAACTGTTTTTT
TRBJ2-5 | few | TRBV2 | TRBD2 | CASSSGTSGGARETQYF | TGTGCCAGCAGTAGCGGGACTAGCGGGGGGGCGCGGGAGACCCAGTACTTC
TRBJ2-7 | few | TRBV30 | TRBD1 | CACPGQGTYEQYF | TGTGCCTGTCCGGGACAGGGGACCTACGAGCAGTACTTC
TRBJ2-1 | - | TRBV11-2 | TRBD2 | CASVASGYNEQFF | TGTGCCAGTGTGGCTAGCGGCTACAATGAGCAGTTCTTC
TRBJ1-2 | - | TRBV5-4 | TRBD1 | CASSSKRTGNDGYTF | TGTGCCAGCAGCTCAAAGCGGACAGGGAACGATGGCTACACCTTC
TRBJ2-2 | - | TRBV2 | - | CASSRIEVGELFF | TGTGCCAGCAGTAGAATAGAGGTCGGGGAGCTGTTTTTT
TRBJ1-4 | - | TRBV2 | - | CASIDRQEKLFF | TGTGCCAGCATAGACAGACAAGAAAAACTGTTTTTT
TRBJ2-3 | few | TRBV5-1 | - | CASSLTRATDTQYF | TGCGCCAGCAGCTTGACCAGGGCCACAGATACGCAGTATTTT
TRBJ2-2 | few | TRBV19 | TRBD2 | CASKGTSGTGELFF | TGTGCCAGCAAAGGGACTAGCGGCACCGGGGAGCTGTTTTTT
TRBJ1-1 | - | TRBV6-5 | - | CASTRLSRTNTEAFF | TGTGCCAGCACACGACTATCTAGGACGAACACTGAAGCTTTCTTT
TRBJ1-1 | - | TRBV11-3 | TRBD1 | CASSPGTGGTNTEAFF | TGTGCCAGCAGCCCAGGGACAGGGGGCACGAACACTGAAGCTTTCTTT
TRBJ2-5 | - | TRBV11-2 | TRBD1 | CASSPLRDRNLQETQYF | TGTGCCAGCAGTCCCTTACGGGACAGGAACCTCCAAGAGACCCAGTACTTC
TRBJ2-7 | - | TRBV4-1 | TRBD2 | CASSQEGLAGAYEQYF | TGCGCCAGCAGCCAAGAAGGGCTAGCGGGAGCCTACGAGCAGTACTTC
TRBJ2-4 | - | TRBV5-4 | - | CASSLAGSTNIQYF | TGTGCCAGCAGCTTGGCGGGGTCTACAAACATTCAGTACTTC
TRBJ2-5 | - | TRBV7-9 | - | CASSVTGTLGETQYF | TGTGCCAGCAGCGTGACCGGGACTTTGGGGGAGACCCAGTACTTC
TRBJ2-2 | - | TRBV10-3 | - | CAISDLTGNTGELFF | TGTGCCATCAGTGATTTGACGGGGAACACCGGGGAGCTGTTTTTT
TRBJ1-2 | few | TRBV5-1 | - | CASSSTGDYGYTF | TGCGCCAGCAGCTCCACGGGGGATTATGGCTACACCTTC
TRBJ1-1 | few | TRBV29-1 | - | CSVERGGIGEAFF | TGCAGCGTTGAACGCGGGGGTATCGGTGAAGCTTTCTTT
TRBJ2-7 | - | TRBV4-1 | TRBD2 | CASSQVAGGPYEQYF | TGCGCCAGCAGCCAAGTAGCGGGAGGGCCTTACGAGCAGTACTTC
TRBJ2-7 | few | TRBV28 | - | CASSLGDLTYEQYF | TGTGCCAGCAGTTTAGGGGACTTAACTTACGAGCAGTACTTC
TRBJ2-7 | - | TRBV5-5 | - | CASSPEAGGTPDEQYF | TGTGCCAGCAGCCCGGAGGCGGGCGGGACCCCCGACGAGCAGTACTTC
TRBJ2-5 | - | TRBV7-6 | TRBD2 | CASSQGSAGGQETQYF | TGTGCCAGCAGCCAAGGCTCGGCGGGGGGCCAAGAGACCCAGTACTTC
TRBJ2-7 | - | TRBV5-1 | - | CASSLGGTEPEQYF | TGCGCCAGCAGCTTGGGGGGCACAGAGCCCGAGCAGTACTTC